Following are 30 T cell receptor beta chains from one sample sequenced in a study of T cell repertoires in cytomegalovirus infection (dated by TCRdb to between 2017 and 2020). According to the study, the label for this sample's treatment or condition signals: in vitro stimulation with specific CMV peptide epitopes to enrich CMV-specific T cells. Data came from an Illumina HiSeq 1500. In-frame beta chains were kept once TCRdb had trimmed the public reads at Q25 with fastp and called clones with MiXCR. Rows matching on CDR3 protein sequence are summarized as one entry with the most common DNA and genes. This sample comprises a few hundred thousand distinct CDR3 sequences, roughly 28% of them detected only once. The ten largest clones add up to around 20% of the sample. What these receptors recognize is not known. Sample: cultured PBMCs, taken from culture after CMV antigen stimulation. These receptors came from a human donor in good health (CMV status not recorded). Some clones in this sample may be carry-over from other donors' samples.

The chain carries TRBV7-8 and TRBJ2-5, with D perhaps assigned TRBD1 or TRBD2 (6 bases each). Per the germline V gene, CDR1 is SGHVS and CDR2 is FQNEAQ. The CDR3 spans 18 residues. The V end was cut by 2 bases, the J end by 4 bases, with 23 bases between. The CDR3 nucleotides read TGTGCCAGCAGCTTACGGTCAGGAGGGGGTAGGAAGAGAGAGACCCAGTACTTC. This sequence encodes CASSLRSGGGRKRETQYF. The full variable domain, rest sourced from reference TRBV7-8 and TRBJ2-5, is GAGVSQSPRYKVAKRGQDVALRCDPISGHVSLFWYQQALGQGPEFLTYFQNEAQLDKSGLPSDRFFAERPEGSVSTLKIQRTQQEDSAVYLCASSLRSGGGRKRETQYFGPGTRLLVL.

This clonotype came up a few times. The chain employs TRBV24-1 and TRBJ2-1, with TRBD2 identical over 11 bases. The CDR3 runs to 17 residues. Trimming cost V 2 bases and J 6 bases; bases outside gene matches: 8. CDR1 and CDR2 from the germline V gene are KGHDR and SFDVKD. CDR3 coding DNA: TGTGCCACCAGTGATTCCAGACTAGCGGGGTGGTCCAATGAGCAGTTCTTC. It encodes CATSDSRLAGWSNEQFF.

The chain links TRBV6-1 to TRBJ1-1; D possibly corresponds to TRBD1 (6 bases). Germline V gives CDR1 MNHNS, CDR2 SASEGT. V lost 6 bases, J lost 0 bases, and 14 bases lay in between. This CDR3 contains 15 residues. The CDR3 DNA reads TGTGCCAGCAGCCGAACGGACAGCGTGAACACTGAAGCTTTCTTT. It is translated as CASSRTDSVNTEAFF.

This clonotype was found a few times. V gene TRBV7-8 combines with J gene TRBJ2-1, with 15 bases fitting TRBD2. This CDR3 contains 16 residues. Germline trimming cut 4 bases from V and 10 bases from J; bases unmatched to any gene: 8. Germline-derived CDR1 and CDR2 are SGHVS and FQNEAQ. In DNA, the CDR3 is TGTGCCAGCAGCTACCGGACTAGCGGGGGGGCCGTAGAGCAGTTCTTC. Protein sequence: CASSYRTSGGAVEQFF.

The V gene is TRBV19, the J gene TRBJ1-2, with unresolved D. Germline values: CDR1 LNHDA, CDR2 SQIVND (reference sequence). The CDR3 is made up of 14 amino acids. The V end was cut by 10 bases, the J end by 0 bases, with 15 bases between. The CDR3 is CATTLGRTNYGYTF. In DNA, the CDR3 is TGTGCCACCACTTTAGGGCGGACTAACTATGGCTACACCTTC. The whole variable domain, filled in from reference TRBV19 and TRBJ1-2, reads DGGITQSPKYLFRKEGQNVTLSCEQNLNHDAMYWYRQDPGQGLRLIYYSQIVNDFQKGDIAEGYSVSREKKESFPLTVTSAQKNPTAFYLCATTLGRTNYGYTFGSGTRLTVV.

V is TRBV4-2 and J is TRBJ1-6, with TRBD1 as a possible D gene (6 bases). The CDR3 has 21 residues. Germline V gene lookup returns CDR1 LGHNA and CDR2 YNFKEQ. V shed 2 bases and J shed 0 bases, with 23 bases lying between them. The CDR3 region is CASSQKTGLKPFSSYNSPLHF. The CDR3 DNA reads TGTGCCAGCAGCCAAAAGACAGGACTTAAACCATTTAGCTCCTATAATTCACCCCTCCACTTT.

This clonotype came up many times. This chain uses TRBV28 with TRBJ1-1; no firm D call. Per germline, CDR1 MDHEN and CDR2 SYDVKM. V was trimmed by 3 bases and J by 5 bases, leaving 7 bases between them. This CDR3 is built from 12 residues. CDR3 nucleotides: TGTGCCAGCAGTTTGTATCCAACTGAAGCTTTCTTT. Protein: CASSLYPTEAFF.

This clonotype came up many times. One end of the junction does not line up with germline, which may come from a read error. J is TRBJ2-1 and V is TRBV7-7, with 15 bases aligning to TRBD2. The CDR3 is made up of 18 amino acids. In germline, CDR1 is SSHAT, CDR2 FNYEAQ (reference sequence). In DNA form, the CDR3 reads TGTGCTAGCAGCTTCGGGACTAGCGGGAGGTCCCCCTACAATGAGCAGTTCTTC. Translation: CASSFGTSGRSPYNEQFF.

This clonotype has only a few counts. The chain carries TRBV19 and TRBJ1-5; D is perhaps TRBD1 (5 bases). CDR1 is LNHDA and CDR2 is SQIVND in the germline V gene (reference sequence). The CDR3 extends over 14 amino acids. V shed 3 bases and J shed 7 bases, with 13 bases lying between them. CDR3 amino acids: CASSIPGTGQPQHF. The DNA for the CDR3 is TGTGCCAGTAGTATTCCAGGGACGGGGCAGCCCCAGCATTTT.

The CDR3 region is CASMGDRSNQPQHF. The CDR3 region has the DNA TGTGCCAGTATGGGAGACAGGAGCAATCAGCCCCAGCATTTT. The genes are TRBV19 and TRBJ1-5; possible D gene TRBD1, 6 bases. The CDR3 length is 14 residues. The germline V and J ends were trimmed by 7 bases and 1 base, with 11 bases remaining between them. Germline V CDR1 and CDR2: LNHDA, SQIVND (reference sequence). Full variable domain (rest looked up from reference TRBV19 and TRBJ1-5): DGGITQSPKYLFRKEGQNVTLSCEQNLNHDAMYWYRQDPGQGLRLIYYSQIVNDFQKGDIAEGYSVSREKKESFPLTVTSAQKNPTAFYLCASMGDRSNQPQHFGDGTRLSIL.

The J gene is TRBJ2-1, the V gene TRBV11-1; 7 bases line up with TRBD2. The CDR3 extends over 16 amino acids. Germline CDR1 and CDR2: SGHAT and FQDESV (reference sequence). The trim removed 1 base at V and 7 bases at J, leaving 10 bases unmatched. In DNA form, the CDR3 reads TGTGCCAGCAGCTTAGGCCGAGGCGGGAGAGGTAATGAGCAGTTCTTC. It codes for CASSLGRGGRGNEQFF.

V and J are TRBV7-3 and TRBJ1-4; no clear D gene. The germline V gene encodes CDR1 SGHTA and CDR2 FQGTGA. Deletions cut 5 bases from V and 8 bases from J, with 18 bases between. The length of the CDR3 is 15 residues. The CDR3 region has the DNA TGTGCCAGCAGCCAGGCGGGGAGGTTAGAGGAAAAACTGTTTTTT. Translated: CASSQAGRLEEKLFF.

This chain connects TRBV7-8 to TRBJ1-1, with 10 positions matching TRBD1. Germline CDR1 reads SGHVS; CDR2 reads FQNEAQ. J was trimmed by 9 bases and V by 6 bases; bases with no gene match: 4. The CDR3 totals 12 residues. Here the CDR3 reads CASRLTGGKAFF. CDR3 DNA sequence: TGTGCCAGCAGACTGACAGGGGGCAAAGCTTTCTTT.

This clonotype was picked up a small number of times. V and J are TRBV20-1 and TRBJ2-1; tentatively, D is TRBD2 (5 bases). Between the trimmed V and J ends, which lost 6 bases and 4 bases, there was a span of 13 bases. CDR1 is DFQATT, CDR2 SNEGSKA, per germline (reference sequence). The CDR3 runs 13 residues. In nucleotides, the CDR3 is TGCAGTGCGTTTGGACTGGATTACAATGAGCAGTTCTTC. Translation: CSAFGLDYNEQFF.

This chain connects TRBV18 to TRBJ2-1; 7 bases are a match to TRBD2. This CDR3 region has 18 residues. V was pared by 0 bases and J by 2 bases, with 10 bases of the junction left unmatched. From germline, CDR1 is KGHSH and CDR2 LQKENI. The CDR3 is CASSPPTRLAIPYNEQFF. The CDR3 DNA reads TGTGCCAGCTCACCACCTACTCGACTAGCTATCCCCTACAATGAGCAGTTCTTC.

This clonotype was recorded a few times. The gene calls are TRBV7-9 and TRBJ2-1; a weak D match, TRBD2 (6 bases). The germline CDR1 and CDR2 sequences are SEHNR and FQNEAQ (reference sequence). The CDR3 consists of 14 residues. Trimming cost V 3 bases and J 1 base, with 7 bases left between them. This CDR3 is CASSFRGSYNEQFF. Written as DNA, the CDR3 is TGTGCCAGCAGCTTTCGGGGGTCCTACAATGAGCAGTTCTTC.

This chain joins TRBV5-1 and TRBJ2-1, with 7 nucleotides matching TRBD2. The CDR3 totals 13 residues. Germline V gives CDR1 SGHRS, CDR2 YFSETQ. With V trimmed by 3 bases and J by 5 bases, 2 bases remained unmatched. The CDR3 DNA reads TGCGCCAGCAGCTGGGAGGGTAACAATGAGCAGTTCTTC. This translates into CASSWEGNNEQFF.

The gene calls are TRBV27 and TRBJ1-2, with 9 bases identical to TRBD1. This CDR3 is built from 13 residues. CDR1 is MNHEY, CDR2 SMNVEV, per germline (reference sequence). V was pared by 6 bases and J by 6 bases, with 5 bases of the junction left unmatched. CDR3 nucleotide sequence: TGTGCCAGCAGAGGGACAGGGAGGGATGGCTACACCTTC. Its translation is CASRGTGRDGYTF.

The V gene is TRBV20-1, the J gene TRBJ2-5, with D maybe TRBD2 (6 bases). The CDR3 totals 13 residues. The germline V gene encodes CDR1 DFQATT and CDR2 SNEGSKA (reference sequence). Between the trimmed V and J ends, which lost 8 bases and 1 base, there was a span of 14 bases. CDR3 protein: CSSRDPLQETQYF. The CDR3 DNA is TGCAGTTCGCGGGACCCCCTCCAAGAGACCCAGTACTTC.

This clonotype was found many times. The chain recombines TRBV3-1 with TRBJ1-6; D gene unclear. The CDR3 totals 12 residues. Trimming removed 3 bases at V and 16 bases at J, with 13 bases between. Germline CDR1 LGHDT, CDR2 YNNKEL (reference sequence). The CDR3 nucleotides are TGTGCCAGCAGCCAGAACATGCGGGAACTCCACTTT. Amino acids: CASSQNMRELHF.

This clonotype was seen a few times. V usage is TRBV19 and J usage is TRBJ1-1; D is unresolved. V lost 3 bases and J 10 bases, leaving 15 bases between the germline ends. Germline values: CDR1 LNHDA, CDR2 SQIVND (reference sequence). CDR3 length: 13 amino acids. CDR3 sequence: CASSMDPGGRAFF. CDR3 DNA sequence: TGTGCCAGTAGTATGGACCCGGGAGGAAGAGCTTTCTTT.

The rearrangement links TRBV5-1 to TRBJ1-2; 12 bases are a match to TRBD1. CDR3 length: 15 amino acids. The germline CDR1 and CDR2 sequences are SGHRS and YFSETQ. V lost 1 base, J lost 8 bases, and 6 bases stayed unmatched. The CDR3 DNA sequence: TGCGCCAGCAGCTTGTCGGGACAGGGGGCGCGCGGCTACACCTTC. It translates to CASSLSGQGARGYTF.

The CDR3 DNA follows: TGTGCCATCAGTAAAGGAACTTTCAACGAGCAGTACTTC. It is translated as CAISKGTFNEQYF. V usage is TRBV10-3 and J usage is TRBJ2-7; no definite D call. This CDR3 comprises 13 residues. The germline V gene has CDR1 ENHRY and CDR2 SYGVKD. With 5 bases removed from V and 5 bases from J, the gap between germline ends came to 13 bases.

The chain employs TRBV28 and TRBJ2-1; 7 nucleotides match TRBD2. The CDR3 contains 16 residues. V lost 5 bases, J lost 4 bases, and 11 bases stayed unmatched. CDR1 and CDR2 from the germline V gene are MDHEN and SYDVKM. CDR3 in amino acids: CASSPVAGEGYNEQFF. The CDR3 nucleotides are TGTGCCAGCAGTCCCGTCGCGGGGGAGGGGTACAATGAGCAGTTCTTC.

Points on this clonotype: Since a much larger clone is just one base distant, this may be a read error. Here the CDR3 DNA reads TGTGCCAGCAGCGGGGACAGGAGCTATGGCTACACCTTC. This codes for CASSGDRSYGYTF. The rearrangement joins TRBV27 to TRBJ1-2; 8 bases line up with TRBD1. V dropped 6 bases and J dropped 4; count of bases not matched to a gene: 4. There are 13 residues in the CDR3. Germline-derived CDR1 and CDR2 are MNHEY and SMNVEV (reference sequence).

This chain uses TRBV5-4 with TRBJ1-2; D is unclear. Germline-derived CDR1 and CDR2 are SGHNT and YYREEE (reference sequence). Trimming stripped 4 bases from V and 4 bases from J, with 17 bases between. CDR3 length: 15 residues. This chain's CDR3 is CASSNRRETSYGYTF. The CDR3 coding sequence is TGTGCCAGCAGCAACCGCCGGGAGACCAGCTATGGCTACACCTTC.

CDR3 nucleotides: TGTGCCAGCAGTTACCCATCCTCAGGGAGGCTCTACAATGAGCAGTTCTTC. This codes for CASSYPSSGRLYNEQFF. The chain carries TRBV6-2 or TRBV6-3 and TRBJ2-1; possibly TRBD2 for D (6 bases). The CDR3 contains 17 residues. Per the germline V gene, CDR1 is MNHEY and CDR2 is SVGEGT. The V and J ends lost 2 bases and 3 bases respectively, with 17 bases between them.

This clonotype has a count of ten or more. Sequence at one end of the junction differs from germline and may be a read error. The gene calls are TRBV7-7 and TRBJ2-5; TRBD2 matches at 12 bases. Germline V CDR1 and CDR2: SSHAT, FNYEAQ (reference sequence). The CDR3 extends over 15 amino acids. The CDR3 loop is CASSAGLAGLETQYF. DNA for the CDR3: TGTGCTAGCAGCGCTGGACTAGCGGGACTAGAGACCCAGTACTTC.

This clonotype was counted between two and nine times. The chain has TRBV7-2 and TRBJ1-1; 10 nucleotides line up with TRBD1. V was pared by 2 bases and J by 5 bases, with 8 bases of the junction left unmatched. Germline V CDR1 and CDR2: SGHTA, FQGNSA. This CDR3 has 16 amino acids. The CDR3, as DNA: TGTGCCAGCAGCTTATTACCGGGACAGGGGAAAACTGAAGCTTTCTTT. Protein sequence: CASSLLPGQGKTEAFF.

Many counts were recorded for this clonotype. Here the CDR3 reads CASSPVISPSFYQRYNSPLHF. In DNA form, the CDR3 reads TGTGCCAGCTCACCAGTTATCAGTCCCTCGTTCTATCAGAGATATAATTCACCCCTCCACTTT. This chain links TRBV18 with TRBJ1-6; no reliable D call. Germline CDR1 and CDR2: KGHSH and LQKENI. There are 21 residues in the CDR3. V lost 2 bases to trimming and J lost 4 bases, with 27 bases between them.